The 25 T cell receptor beta chains in this list originate from one sample, sequenced in a study of blood T cell repertoires in COVID-19. Using immunoSEQ multiplex PCR, the repertoire was profiled, and TCRdb retains in-frame clones only, with some absent. The table shows around 220,000 clones, with 84% occurring only once. Sequencing used PBMCs or T cells enriched from blood (not recorded which). The receptor source for this set is a woman aged 40 to 55 who had recovered from COVID-19.

The V call is TRBV11-2, the J call TRBJ1-1; D is possibly TRBD1 (5 bases). Germline-derived CDR1 and CDR2 are SGHAT and FQNNGV. V lost 4 bases and J 5 bases, leaving 20 bases between the germline ends. The CDR3 extends over 16 amino acids. CDR3 DNA: TGTGCCAGCAGCTCCAATTCGGGACTAGGGTTAACTGAAGCTTTCTTT. As protein: CASSSNSGLGLTEAFF.

The chain couples TRBV18 to TRBJ1-1; D gene ambiguous. The germline V and J ends were trimmed by 1 base and 8 bases, with 8 bases remaining between them. Germline lookup yields CDR1 KGHSH and CDR2 LQKENI. The CDR3 runs 12 residues. The CDR3 DNA sequence: TGTGCCAGCTCACCACGTTCTGCGGAAGCTTTCTTT. This sequence encodes CASSPRSAEAFF.

The chain employs TRBV19 and TRBJ2-5, with D possibly TRBD1 on 5 matching bases. The germline CDR1 and CDR2 sequences are LNHDA and SQIVND (reference sequence). V lost 0 bases and J lost 4, with 6 bases in between. The CDR3 is made up of 13 amino acids. The CDR3 DNA reads TGTGCCAGTAGTATAGAAACAGGAGAGACCCAGTACTTC. This gives the protein CASSIETGETQYF.

The chain combines TRBV10-2 with TRBJ2-7; TRBD2 matches at 12 bases. J was trimmed by 6 bases and V by 5 bases; bases with no gene match: 5. This CDR3 comprises 14 residues. Germline V gene data show CDR1 as WSHSY and CDR2 as SAAADI. As DNA, the CDR3 is TGCGCCAGCAGTCCTAGCGGGAGGGCCGGCGAGCAGTACGTC. This codes for CASSPSGRAGEQYV.

In this sample, this clone turned up once. The chain couples TRBV7-8 to TRBJ1-4; D perhaps matches TRBD1 (6 bases). Germline CDR1 and CDR2: SGHVS and FQNEAQ. Trimming left V 2 bases short and J 4 bases short, with 11 bases between. CDR3 length equals 15 residues. DNA for the CDR3: TGTGCCAGCAGCTTACTACAGGGAGATAATGAAAAACTGTTTTTT. This codes for CASSLLQGDNEKLFF.

There are a few counts of this clone. The CDR3 DNA reads TGTGCCAGCAGTCTCAGGACAGGGACAGCTGAAAAACTGTTTTTT. Protein: CASSLRTGTAEKLFF. The chain carries TRBV5-5 and TRBJ1-4; 8 nucleotides line up with TRBD1. The CDR3 totals 15 residues. CDR1 and CDR2 from the germline V gene are SGHKS and YYEKEE (reference sequence). The ends lost 5 bases at V and 7 bases at J; junction bases unmatched: 10.

The V and J genes are TRBV2 and TRBJ2-7, with 8 positions matching TRBD2. The germline V gene encodes CDR1 SNHLY and CDR2 FYNNEI. V gave up 5 bases and J gave up 2 bases; unmatched junction bases: 2. CDR3 length: 13 residues. The CDR3 here is CASSRTSTYEQYF. DNA for the CDR3: TGTGCCAGCAGTAGGACTAGCACCTACGAGCAGTACTTC.

The chain couples TRBV11-2 to TRBJ2-1, with D unclear. Germline values: CDR1 SGHAT, CDR2 FQNNGV. The CDR3 extends over 12 amino acids. Deletions cut 5 bases from V and 5 bases from J, with 7 bases between. Written as DNA, the CDR3 is TGTGCCAGCAGCCGCGAACACAATGAGCAGTTCTTC. Translated, it gives CASSREHNEQFF.

This clone was picked up one time. The rearrangement links TRBV6-2 or TRBV6-3 to TRBJ1-5; D is perhaps TRBD1 (6 bases). The CDR3 totals 16 residues. CDR1 is MNHEY, CDR2 SVGEGT, per germline. V was clipped by 1 base and J by 3 bases, with 13 bases between them. Here the CDR3 DNA reads TGTGCCAGCAGTTACTTTGGGGACATAATCAATCAGCCCCAGCATTTT. Translation: CASSYFGDIINQPQHF.

The chain is built from TRBV11-3 and TRBJ2-7, with D perhaps TRBD1 (5 bases). V lost 1 base to trimming and J lost 2 bases, with 12 bases between them. The CDR3 has 15 residues. From germline, CDR1 is SGHNT and CDR2 YENEEA. DNA for the CDR3: TGTGCCAGCAGCTTAGCGAGGCAGGGCCCCTACGAGCAGTACGTC. This sequence encodes CASSLARQGPYEQYV.

The CDR3 sequence is CATSDPGQGTDTQYF. CDR3 coding DNA: TGTGCCACCAGTGATCCGGGACAGGGAACAGATACGCAGTATTTT. The chain combines TRBV24-1 with TRBJ2-3, with 9 nucleotides matching TRBD1. Germline CDR1 KGHDR, CDR2 SFDVKD. The length of the CDR3 is 15 residues. J lost 3 bases, V lost 3 bases, and 3 bases had no gene match.

The J gene is TRBJ2-1, the V gene TRBV5-1, with TRBD2 matching 11 bases. J lost 12 bases, V lost 0 bases, and 5 bases had no gene match. This CDR3 comprises 14 residues. CDR1 is SGHRS and CDR2 is YFSETQ in the germline V gene. The DNA for the CDR3 is TGCGCCAGCAGCTTGGAAACTAGCGGGAGCATGCAGTTCTTC. It codes for CASSLETSGSMQFF.

V is TRBV7-9 and J is TRBJ2-1, with a weak D call TRBD1 (6 bases). Trimming left V 5 bases short and J 5 bases short, with 16 bases between. From germline, CDR1 is SEHNR and CDR2 FQNEAQ (reference sequence). CDR3 length: 15 residues. CDR3 nucleotides: TGTGCCAGCAGCCCAAGCACCCGGGACAACAATGAGCAGTTCTTC. Translating gives CASSPSTRDNNEQFF.

This clone was found a few times. The V gene is TRBV7-2, the J gene TRBJ1-2, with D hard to call. The CDR3 is made up of 16 amino acids. The ends were cut back, 1 base at V and 5 bases at J, with 17 bases in the middle. CDR1 SGHTA and CDR2 FQGNSA come from the germline V gene. CDR3 residues: CASSLGPQASIYGYTF. CDR3 DNA sequence: TGTGCCAGCAGCTTAGGGCCCCAGGCATCGATTTATGGCTACACCTTC.

V is TRBV7-9 and J is TRBJ2-5; D gene ambiguous. V lost 4 bases and J 11 bases, leaving 14 bases between the germline ends. The germline V gene encodes CDR1 SEHNR and CDR2 FQNEAQ (reference sequence). CDR3 length: 12 residues. The CDR3 region is CASSSHSGSQYF. The CDR3 DNA reads as TGTGCCAGCAGCTCTCATTCCGGGTCACAGTACTTC.

This clone was seen only a few times. This chain links TRBV13 with TRBJ2-5; 8 nucleotides match TRBD2. The CDR3 is 13 amino acids. V trimming: 5 bases; J trimming: 2 bases; junction bases outside the gene matches: 1. CDR1 is PRHDT and CDR2 is FYEKMQ in the germline V gene (reference sequence). As DNA, the CDR3 is TGTGCCAGCAGCCGGGGGGGACAAGAGACCCAGTACTTC. It yields the protein CASSRGGQETQYF.

This chain links TRBV5-4 with TRBJ1-1; D might be TRBD1 (6 bases). Germline V gene sequence: CDR1 SGHNT, CDR2 YYREEE (reference sequence). CDR3 length equals 15 residues. V dropped 1 base and J dropped 5 bases, with 15 bases sitting between them. The CDR3 sequence is CASSLPQGRRTEAFF. CDR3 nucleotide sequence: TGTGCCAGCAGCTTGCCCCAGGGGCGAAGGACTGAAGCTTTCTTT.

This clone was found once. This sequence joins TRBV24-1 and TRBJ2-1, with 7 bases identical to TRBD2. With 3 bases clipped from V and 6 bases from J, the junction kept 13 bases outside the gene matches. The CDR3 is 17 amino acids. Germline CDR1 reads KGHDR; CDR2 reads SFDVKD. The CDR3 here is CATSDLPAGGRVNEQFF. The CDR3 DNA is TGTGCCACCAGTGATCTGCCGGCTGGCGGGAGAGTCAATGAGCAGTTCTTC.

On this clone: Other nucleotide sequences in the sample specify the same CDR3. The V call is TRBV18, the J call TRBJ2-3; TRBD2 might be the D (6 bases). V was pared by 2 bases and J by 6 bases, with 12 bases between. The germline V gene encodes CDR1 KGHSH and CDR2 LQKENI. CDR3 length equals 14 residues. The CDR3 sequence is CASSPRLAGDTQYF. In DNA, the CDR3 is TGTGCCAGCTCACCAAGACTGGCGGGGGATACGCAGTATTTT.

This clone came up once. The gene calls are TRBV4-1 and TRBJ2-5; maybe TRBD1 (5 bases). V was shortened by 0 bases and J by 4 bases, with 6 bases between the two germline ends. Germline values: CDR1 MGHRA, CDR2 YSYEKL. This CDR3 has 13 residues. CDR3 in amino acids: CASSQEGVETQYF. CDR3 bases: TGCGCCAGCAGCCAAGAAGGGGTAGAGACCCAGTACTTC.

This clone occurred a few times. The V gene is TRBV7-5, the J gene TRBJ2-7; the DNA was not compared with TRBD1, the D call given in the table. TRBV7-5 is tagged as a pseudogene. This CDR3 spans 15 amino acids. The CDR3 sequence: CARSLRTDLTYEQYV. In nucleotides, the CDR3 is TGTGCCAGAAGCTTAAGGACAGATCTTACCTACGAGCAGTACGTC.

The chain uses TRBV5-8 and TRBJ2-7; 9 nucleotides agree with TRBD1. From germline, CDR1 is SGHTS and CDR2 YDEGEE. V shed 0 bases and J 3 bases; nucleotides not matched to a gene: 1. The CDR3 has 14 residues. This CDR3 is CASSLAGQGYEQYF. DNA of the CDR3: TGTGCCAGCAGCTTGGCGGGACAGGGCTACGAGCAGTACTTC. Supplemented by reference TRBV5-8 and TRBJ2-7, the full variable domain reads EAGVTQSPTHLIKTRGQQATLRCSPISGHTSVYWYQQALGLGLQFLLWYDEGEERNRGNFPPRFSGRQFPNYSSELNVNALELEDSALYLCASSLAGQGYEQYFGPGTRLTVT.

This clone was observed a handful of times. The chain employs TRBV18 and TRBJ2-7; possible D gene TRBD1, 5 bases. Germline values: CDR1 KGHSH, CDR2 LQKENI. V was trimmed by 3 bases and J by 6 bases, leaving 15 bases between them. The CDR3 sequence is 14 residues long. The CDR3 DNA reads as TGTGCCAGCTCACCGGCAGGGCGAGGAAGCGAGCAGTACGTC. This sequence encodes CASSPAGRGSEQYV.

The chain uses TRBV27 and TRBJ2-2; D gene unclear. The CDR3 runs 13 residues. From germline, CDR1 is MNHEY and CDR2 SMNVEV (reference sequence). V was trimmed by 4 bases and J by 0 bases, leaving 3 bases between them. The CDR3 sequence is CASSYTNTGELFF. In DNA, the CDR3 is TGTGCCAGCAGTTACACGAACACCGGGGAGCTGTTTTTT.

The V and J genes are TRBV27 and TRBJ2-3; 8 positions match TRBD1. CDR3 size: 15 residues. CDR1 and CDR2 from the germline V gene are MNHEY and SMNVEV (reference sequence). Trimming took 5 bases from V and 1 from J; bases not matched to a gene: 5. CDR3 protein: CASSPTTGGTDTQYF. The CDR3 nucleotides are TGTGCCAGCAGTCCGACGACAGGGGGCACAGATACGCAGTATTTT.